A selection of T cell receptor beta chains follows, all from one sample in a study of graft-versus-host responses after intestinal transplantation. Assay used: immunoSEQ multiplex PCR; TCRdb lists only in-frame clones, some missing. This sample has 80,000 to 100,000 clones, with 80% to 95% found just once. The antigens of these receptors remain unknown. Sequenced material: unstimulated CD4+ T cells sorted from spleen or lymph node cells, taken before intestinal transplant. Every receptor here comes from a human donor who received an intestinal transplant. Each CDR3 is given with its conserved first and last residue. A D gene is named only where the DNA matches it firmly. Some rows mark clone size as missing; the rest say once, few, many or name a class of expanded clone.

.	.	TRBV19	TRBJ1-6	TGTGCCAGTAACCGGGGAATGGATTCACCCCTCCACTTT	CASNRGMDSPLHF
TRBD2	once	TRBV4-2	TRBJ2-1	TGTGCCAGCAGCCAAGGGGCCAATCCGGGACTAGCCAATGAGCAGTTCTTC	CASSQGANPGLANEQFF
TRBD1	.	TRBV4-1	TRBJ2-1	TGCGCCAGCAGCCAAGATCTTGACAGGGGGATCGATGAGCAGTTCTTC	CASSQDLDRGIDEQFF
.	.	TRBV6-5	TRBJ1-1	TGTGCCAGCACTACAGCGGTGAACACTGAAGCTTTCTTT	CASTTAVNTEAFF
.	.	TRBV2	TRBJ1-1	TGTGCCAGCAGTGCGGAGTCGGCCACTGAAGCTTTCTTT	CASSAESATEAFF
TRBD1	.	TRBV28	TRBJ2-7	TGTGCCAGCAGCTCGACAGGGGGCATCTACGAGCAGTACTTC	CASSSTGGIYEQYF
TRBD2	once	TRBV30	TRBJ2-7	TGTGCCTGGAGTGTTCCCAGCGGGAGTTACGAGCAGTACTTC	CAWSVPSGSYEQYF
TRBD2	.	TRBV9	TRBJ2-6	TGTGCCAGCAGCGGAACACTAGCGGGGAGCTCTGGGGCCAACGTCCTGACTTTC	CASSGTLAGSSGANVLTF
TRBD2	.	TRBV7-6	TRBJ2-2	TGTGCCAGCAGCTCTAGCGGAGCGAACACCGGGGAGCTGTTTTTT	CASSSSGANTGELFF
.	few	TRBV19	TRBJ1-3	TGTGCCAGTAGTAATGTCGGTATCCTATGGCGAGGCAGCTCTGGAAACACCATATATTTT	CASSNVGILWRGSSGNTIYF
TRBD1	few	TRBV7-6	TRBJ1-6	TGTGCCAGCAGCTTACTGACAGGGTTTGATAGATCACCCCTCCACTTT	CASSLLTGFDRSPLHF
TRBD1	.	TRBV4-2	TRBJ1-2	TGTGCCAGCAGCCAAGAGGGGACAGCAACCTCTTATGGCTACACCTTC	CASSQEGTATSYGYTF
TRBD2	.	TRBV5-1	TRBJ2-2	TGCGCCAGCACCGGAACGCTAGCGGGAGGTGGAACCGGGGAGCTGTTTTTT	CASTGTLAGGGTGELFF
.	.	TRBV18	TRBJ1-2	TGTGCCAGCTCACAGACAGCTTACTATGGCTACACCTTC	CASSQTAYYGYTF
.	.	TRBV7-9	TRBJ2-7	TGTGCCAGCAGCTTACCCCTTGGGCTCATCCACGAGCAGTACTTC	CASSLPLGLIHEQYF
TRBD1	.	TRBV30	TRBJ2-7	TGTGCCTGGAGTACACGGACAGGGAACTACGAGCAGTACTTC	CAWSTRTGNYEQYF
TRBD2	once	TRBV7-2	TRBJ2-7	TGTGCCAGCAGCTCGGGACTAGCGGGAGCTTTGGACGAGCAGTACTTC	CASSSGLAGALDEQYF
TRBD1	.	TRBV19	TRBJ2-2	TGTGCCAGTAGTATAGCCCCTAGACAGGGTCCCGGGGAGCTGTTTTTT	CASSIAPRQGPGELFF
TRBD2	.	TRBV11-3	TRBJ2-1	TGTGCCAGCAGCCCACCCTTCCTAGCGGGAGAGGTCAATGAGCAGTTCTTC	CASSPPFLAGEVNEQFF
.	once	TRBV5-1	TRBJ2-1	TGCGCCAGCAGCTTAGGTCTAGCTGCATACAATGAGCAGTTCTTC	CASSLGLAAYNEQFF
TRBD2	.	TRBV6-5	TRBJ2-7	TGTGCCAGCAGTTACTCGGGTGCGGGAGGACCCTACGAGCAGTACTTC	CASSYSGAGGPYEQYF
TRBD1	.	TRBV6-5	TRBJ2-3	TGTGCCAGCAGTTACGACAGGGTAGATACGCAGTATTTT	CASSYDRVDTQYF
TRBD2	.	TRBV18	TRBJ2-5	TGTGCCAGCTCACCACTCTTTCAAGCGGGAGAAGAGACCCAGTACTTC	CASSPLFQAGEETQYF
.	.	TRBV5-1	TRBJ1-2	TGCGCCAGCAGCTTTTTAGCAGGGAACAACTATGGCTACACCTTC	CASSFLAGNNYGYTF
.	.	TRBV7-2	TRBJ1-4	TGTGCCAGCAGCTTCGCGCCAGGTGCAACTAATGAAAAACTGTTTTTT	CASSFAPGATNEKLFF
.	.	TRBV4-2	TRBJ2-1	TGTGCCAGCAGCCAATTCAGCTCCTACAATGAGCAGTTCTTC	CASSQFSSYNEQFF
.	.	TRBV5-1	TRBJ2-7	TGCGCCAGCAGCTTGGACAGGCCCACCCTCTACGAGCAGTACTTC	CASSLDRPTLYEQYF
TRBD1	.	TRBV27	TRBJ1-6	TGTGCCAGCAGTTACAGGGGAGGTAATTCACCCCTCCACTTT	CASSYRGGNSPLHF
TRBD1	.	TRBV11-2	TRBJ1-2	TGTGCCAGCAGCCCCGGACAGGGGGCTCACTATGGCTACACCTTC	CASSPGQGAHYGYTF
.	.	TRBV5-1	TRBJ2-7	TGCGCCAGCAGCCTTAGCCCTACCCGAGCCTACGAGCAGTACTTC	CASSLSPTRAYEQYF
.	.	TRBV4-2	TRBJ1-3	TGTGCCAGCAGCCGCGGAGACCCGACAGAGGACGGAAACACCATATATTTT	CASSRGDPTEDGNTIYF
.	.	TRBV20-1	TRBJ1-1	TGCAGTGCTCCACAGAACACTGAAGCTTTCTTT	CSAPQNTEAFF
.	.	TRBV18	TRBJ1-6	TGTGCCAGCTCACCAAGTCACAACGACAAGTCACCCCTCCACTTT	CASSPSHNDKSPLHF
.	.	TRBV15	TRBJ1-4	TGTGCCACCAGCAGAGATCTTGGGGCCGGCGAAAAACTGTTTTTT	CATSRDLGAGEKLFF
TRBD1	few	TRBV6-6	TRBJ1-1	TGTGCCAGCAGTTACTCGCTGACAGGGGTTGCTTTCTTT	CASSYSLTGVAFF
.	.	TRBV5-3	TRBJ1-5	TGTGCCAGAAGCTTCGAGACTCGGAGCAATCAGCCCCAGCATTTT	CARSFETRSNQPQHF
TRBD2	once	TRBV4-1	TRBJ2-7	TGCGCCAGCAGCCAAGAGGGGACTAGGGGGTTTCGCGAGCAGTACTTC	CASSQEGTRGFREQYF
.	.	TRBV18	TRBJ2-2	TGTGCCAGCTCACCTACGGGAAACACCGGGGAGCTGTTTTTT	CASSPTGNTGELFF
TRBD2	.	TRBV6-1	TRBJ2-5	TGTGCCAGCAGGCTAGCGGGAGACGGGGAGACCCAGTACTTC	CASRLAGDGETQYF